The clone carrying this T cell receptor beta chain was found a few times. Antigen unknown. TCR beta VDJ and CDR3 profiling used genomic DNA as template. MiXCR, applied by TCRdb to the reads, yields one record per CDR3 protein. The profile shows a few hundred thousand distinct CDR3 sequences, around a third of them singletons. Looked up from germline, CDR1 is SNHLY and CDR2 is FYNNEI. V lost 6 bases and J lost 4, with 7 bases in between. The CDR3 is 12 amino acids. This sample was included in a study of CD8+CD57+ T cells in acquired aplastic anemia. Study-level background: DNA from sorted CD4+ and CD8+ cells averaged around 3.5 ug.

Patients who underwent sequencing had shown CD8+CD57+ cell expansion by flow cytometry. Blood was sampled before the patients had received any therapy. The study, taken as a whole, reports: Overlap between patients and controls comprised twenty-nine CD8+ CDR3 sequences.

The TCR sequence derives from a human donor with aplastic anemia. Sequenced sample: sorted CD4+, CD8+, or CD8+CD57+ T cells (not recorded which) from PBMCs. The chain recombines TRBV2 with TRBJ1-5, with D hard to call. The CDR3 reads CASRTANQPQHF. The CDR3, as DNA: TGTGCCAGCAGAACGGCGAATCAGCCCCAGCATTTT.